The rows below give T cell receptor beta chains drawn from one sample of a study of CD8 T cells in Susac syndrome. Using its own MiXCR run on the immunoSEQ multiplex PCR reads, TCRdb lists one record per CDR3 protein. The sample yields about 300,000 distinct CDR3 sequences, approximately 91% seen once. Sequenced sample: CD8+ T cells from PBMCs. The receptor set was obtained from a human donor with multiple sclerosis. Both conserved end residues are part of each CDR3. Each record gives: CDR3 length, V gene, J gene, clone size, D gene, CDR3 DNA, CDR3 protein. D genes are given only for firm matches. Clone size is stated in some rows and not others, as once, few, many or a class when expanded.

12,TRBV18,TRBJ2-1,NA,NA,TGTGCCAGCCAGACCACTTACAATGAGCAGTTCTTC,CASQTTYNEQFF
14,TRBV6-1,TRBJ2-5,NA,NA,TGTGCCAGCAGTTCTATACGAAGACAAGAGACCCAGTACTTC,CASSSIRRQETQYF
15,TRBV20-1,TRBJ1-5,NA,TRBD1,TGCAGTGCTAGAGATCGGGGACAGGGTTTTCAGCCCCAGCATTTT,CSARDRGQGFQPQHF
13,TRBV6-2/TRBV6-3,TRBJ2-5,few,NA,TGTGCCAGCAGTTACACCGGGCGAGAGACCCAGTACTTC,CASSYTGRETQYF
15,TRBV19,TRBJ1-1,NA,NA,TGTGCCAGTACTCACCGACCGGTTGGACATACTGAAGCTTTCTTT,CASTHRPVGHTEAFF
12,TRBV7-2,TRBJ2-2,NA,NA,TGTGCCAGCAGCCTAGGTAACGGGGAGCTGTTTTTT,CASSLGNGELFF
14,TRBV19,TRBJ2-1,NA,TRBD1,TGTGCCAGTAGGACCGGGACAGGGCACAATGAGCAGTTCTTC,CASRTGTGHNEQFF
16,TRBV20-1,TRBJ1-1,NA,NA,TGCAGTGCTAGAGTGGGAGGGGGTTACTACAACACTGAAGCTTTCTTT,CSARVGGGYYNTEAFF
14,TRBV2,TRBJ2-7,NA,TRBD1,TGTGCCAGCGACAGGGGACAACTCCTCCCCGAGCAGTACTTC,CASDRGQLLPEQYF
14,TRBV6-6,TRBJ2-7,NA,NA,TGTGCCAGCAGTAACCCAGGACAGACCTACGAGCAGTACTTC,CASSNPGQTYEQYF
16,TRBV10-3,TRBJ2-7,NA,NA,TGTGCCATCAAGGAGAAAGCAGGGCCTTCCTCCTACGAGCAGTACTTC,CAIKEKAGPSSYEQYF
14,TRBV28,TRBJ2-3,once,NA,TGTGCCAGCGCATACAGGGCCCACACAGATACGCAGTATTTT,CASAYRAHTDTQYF
15,TRBV20-1,TRBJ2-7,NA,TRBD1,TGCAGTGCTAGAGACGGGGGGACAGGGTCCAACGAGCAGTACTTC,CSARDGGTGSNEQYF
16,TRBV10-3,TRBJ2-3,NA,TRBD1,TGTGCCATCAGGGACAGGGATTTGGGTAGCACAGATACGCAGTATTTT,CAIRDRDLGSTDTQYF
13,TRBV29-1,TRBJ2-3,NA,NA,TGCAGCGTTAAACAGGGCCTCACAGATACGCAGTATTTT,CSVKQGLTDTQYF
16,TRBV15,TRBJ2-3,NA,NA,TGTGCCACCAGCAGAGGAGTAGGGTCGCGCACAGATACGCAGTATTTT,CATSRGVGSRTDTQYF
12,TRBV6-2/TRBV6-3,TRBJ2-1,once,NA,TGTGCCAGCAGTTACTCGGCAGCCGGGCAGTTCTTC,CASSYSAAGQFF
13,TRBV4-3,TRBJ1-1,once,NA,TGCGCCAGCAGCCAAGATTTGGGCACTGAAGCTTTCTTT,CASSQDLGTEAFF
15,TRBV5-8,TRBJ1-3,NA,NA,TGTGCCAGCAGCCGCGACAGCGACCCTGGAAACACCATATATTTT,CASSRDSDPGNTIYF
14,TRBV9,TRBJ2-1,NA,TRBD1,TGTGCCAGCAGCGAGGGACAGGTAGTCGATGAGCAGTTCTTC,CASSEGQVVDEQFF
11,TRBV19,TRBJ1-1,NA,NA,TGTGCCAGTAGTGATAACACTGAAGCTTTCTTT,CASSDNTEAFF
14,TRBV7-9,TRBJ2-7,NA,NA,TGTGCCAGCAGCCAAGGGGGTAAGCCCTACGAGCAGTACTTC,CASSQGGKPYEQYF
10,TRBV28,TRBJ2-2,once,NA,TGTGCCAGCAATGGCGGGGAGCTGTTTTTT,CASNGGELFF
15,TRBV20-1,TRBJ1-5,NA,NA,TGCAGTGCCGCACAGGGACCGGGGGGGAATCAGCCCCAGCATTTT,CSAAQGPGGNQPQHF